The source of this TCR beta chain is a study of T cells in Graves' hyperthyroidism and ophthalmopathy. Whole-study findings and limits: From stable hyperthyroidism, ophthalmopathy was set apart by a 13 V-J model.

In its sample, this clonotype was seen many times. As yet, its antigen is unknown. Pregnant or lactating patients were excluded, as were those with uncontrolled infection or other autoimmune disease. This CDR3 contains 15 residues. Trimming took off 3 bases at V and 6 bases at J, with 18 bases between the two ends. What was amplified from RNA transcripts were TCR beta CDR3 regions. Carried out on the TCR CDR3, a first-round RT-PCR used the HTBI primer set. In TCRdb, the multiplex PCR reads were re-called with MiXCR into one record per CDR3 protein. This sample has approximately 100,000 distinct CDR3 sequences; about half occur once, and the top ten carry 26%.

This clonotype was sampled from a man in his forties with Graves' hyperthyroidism. The chain couples TRBV12-3 or TRBV12-4 to TRBJ2-7; perhaps TRBD1 as D (5 bases). Sequencing was done on a sample of blood. The CDR3 nucleotides read TGTGCCAGCAGTTTTCTAGAAAGGGGAATAAGCGAGCAGTACTTC. It specifies CASSFLERGISEQYF.